This T cell receptor beta chain was obtained from a study of OX40 agonist ivuxolimab in advanced cancers. In the study overall: A partial response was reached by three patients: one with hepatocellular carcinoma and two with cutaneous melanoma.

The repertoire was sequenced with immunoSEQ multiplex PCR; TCRdb's copy has only in-frame clones and lacks some. The sample includes about 73,000 clones, 92% of them seen just once. The CDR3 runs to 15 residues. V lost 5 bases and J lost 0, with 11 bases in between. Germline V CDR1 and CDR2: SGHVS, FQNEAQ. The sample holds one count of this clone. Autoimmune disease history or systemic immunosuppression was exclusionary. Source: CD4+ or CD8+ T cells sorted from blood, taken in a trial of the OX40 agonist ivuxolimab. This TCR came from an adult with an advanced solid tumor such as melanoma, head and neck, liver or kidney cancer. V is TRBV7-8 and J is TRBJ1-3; the D gene is possibly TRBD1 (6 bases). The CDR3: CASSPGQLSGNTIYF. DNA of the CDR3: TGTGCCAGCAGCCCAGGACAGCTCTCTGGAAACACCATATATTTT.